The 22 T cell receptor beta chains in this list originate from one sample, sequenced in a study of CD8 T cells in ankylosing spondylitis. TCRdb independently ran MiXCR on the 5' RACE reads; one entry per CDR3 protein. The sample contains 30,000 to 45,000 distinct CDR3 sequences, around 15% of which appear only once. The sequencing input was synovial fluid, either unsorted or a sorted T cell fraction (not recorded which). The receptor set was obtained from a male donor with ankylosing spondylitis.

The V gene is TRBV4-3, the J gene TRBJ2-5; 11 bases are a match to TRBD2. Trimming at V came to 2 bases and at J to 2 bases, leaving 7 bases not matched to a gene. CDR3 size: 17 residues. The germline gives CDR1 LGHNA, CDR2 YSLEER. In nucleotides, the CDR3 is TGCGCCAGCAGCCAATCTACTAGCGGGAGAGGGCAAGAGACCCAGTACTTC. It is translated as CASSQSTSGRGQETQYF.

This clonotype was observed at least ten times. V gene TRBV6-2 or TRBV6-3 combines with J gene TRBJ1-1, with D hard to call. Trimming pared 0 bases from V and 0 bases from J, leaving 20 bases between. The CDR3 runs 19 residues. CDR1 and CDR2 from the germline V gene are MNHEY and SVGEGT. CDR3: CASSYSDEPEIYMNTEAFF. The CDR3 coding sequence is TGTGCCAGCAGTTACTCCGACGAACCTGAGATATACATGAACACTGAAGCTTTCTTT.

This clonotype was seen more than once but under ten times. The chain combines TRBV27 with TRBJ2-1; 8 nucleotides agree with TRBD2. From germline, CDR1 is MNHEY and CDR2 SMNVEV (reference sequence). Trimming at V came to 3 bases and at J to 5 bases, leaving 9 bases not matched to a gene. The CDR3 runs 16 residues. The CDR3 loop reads CASSFSTSGRNNEQFF. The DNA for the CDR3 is TGTGCCAGCAGTTTCTCCACTAGCGGTAGAAACAATGAGCAGTTCTTC.

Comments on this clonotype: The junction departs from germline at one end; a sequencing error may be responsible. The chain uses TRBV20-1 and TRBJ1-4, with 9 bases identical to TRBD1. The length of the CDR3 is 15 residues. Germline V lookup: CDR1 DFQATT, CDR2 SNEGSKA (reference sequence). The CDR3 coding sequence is TGCAGTGCTAGAGTTGCCGGGACAGGGAATGAAAAACTGTCTTTT. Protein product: CSARVAGTGNEKLSF.

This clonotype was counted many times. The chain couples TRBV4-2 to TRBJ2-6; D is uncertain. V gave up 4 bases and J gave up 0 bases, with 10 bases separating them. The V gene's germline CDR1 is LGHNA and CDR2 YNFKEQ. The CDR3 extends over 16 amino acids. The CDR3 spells CASSRTGSSGANVLTF. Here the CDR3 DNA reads TGTGCCAGCAGCCGGACGGGCAGCTCTGGGGCCAACGTCCTGACTTTC.

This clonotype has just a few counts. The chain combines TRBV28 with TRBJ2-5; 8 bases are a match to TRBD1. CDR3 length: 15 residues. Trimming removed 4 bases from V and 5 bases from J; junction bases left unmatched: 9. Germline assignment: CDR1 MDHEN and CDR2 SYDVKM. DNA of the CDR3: TGTGCCAGCAGTTCCCACCTGGACAGGGTGGAGACCCAGTACTTC. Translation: CASSSHLDRVETQYF. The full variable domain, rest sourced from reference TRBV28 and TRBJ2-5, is DVKVTQSSRYLVKRTGEKVFLECVQDMDHENMFWYRQDPGLGLRLIYFSYDVKMKEKGDIPEGYSVSREKKERFSLILESASTNQTSMYLCASSSHLDRVETQYFGPGTRLLVL.

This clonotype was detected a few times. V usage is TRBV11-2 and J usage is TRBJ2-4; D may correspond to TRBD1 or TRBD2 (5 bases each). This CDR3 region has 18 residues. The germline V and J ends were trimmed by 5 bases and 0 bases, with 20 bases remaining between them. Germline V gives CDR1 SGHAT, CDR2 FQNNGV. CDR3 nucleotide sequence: TGTGCCAGCAGCCTCAACCGGGACCCCATTCTAGCCAAAAACATTCAGTACTTC. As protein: CASSLNRDPILAKNIQYF.

The CDR3 loop reads CASTGGLAANSGANVLTF. CDR3 bases: TGCGCCAGCACCGGGGGACTAGCTGCGAACTCTGGGGCCAACGTCCTGACTTTC. The V and J genes are TRBV4-3 and TRBJ2-6; 9 nucleotides align to TRBD2. The V gene's germline CDR1 is LGHNA and CDR2 YSLEER. The length of the CDR3 is 18 residues. J was trimmed by 0 bases and V by 7 bases; bases with no gene match: 10.

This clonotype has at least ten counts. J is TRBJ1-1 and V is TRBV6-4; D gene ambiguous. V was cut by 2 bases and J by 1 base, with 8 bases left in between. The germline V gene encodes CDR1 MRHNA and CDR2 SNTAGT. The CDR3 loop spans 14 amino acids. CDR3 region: CASSDTGENTEAFF. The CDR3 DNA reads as TGTGCCAGCAGTGACACCGGAGAGAACACTGAAGCTTTCTTT.

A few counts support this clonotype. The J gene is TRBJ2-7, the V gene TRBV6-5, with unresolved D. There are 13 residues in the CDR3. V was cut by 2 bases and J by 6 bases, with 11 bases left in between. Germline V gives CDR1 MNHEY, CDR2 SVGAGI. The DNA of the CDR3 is TGTGCCAGCAGTTACGAGCCCCCTGGCGAGCAGTACTTC. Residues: CASSYEPPGEQYF.

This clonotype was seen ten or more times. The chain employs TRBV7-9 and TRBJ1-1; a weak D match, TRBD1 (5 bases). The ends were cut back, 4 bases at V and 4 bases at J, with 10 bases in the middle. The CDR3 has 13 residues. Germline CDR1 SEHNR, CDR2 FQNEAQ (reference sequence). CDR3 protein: CASSSGTGTEAFF. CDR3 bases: TGTGCCAGCAGCTCCGGGACGGGCACTGAAGCTTTCTTT.

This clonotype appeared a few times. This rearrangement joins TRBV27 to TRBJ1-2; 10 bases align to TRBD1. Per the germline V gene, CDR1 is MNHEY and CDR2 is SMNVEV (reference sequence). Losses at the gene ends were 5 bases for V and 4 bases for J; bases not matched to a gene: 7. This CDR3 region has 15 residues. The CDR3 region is CASSPRTGGIYGYTF. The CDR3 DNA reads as TGTGCCAGCAGTCCGCGGACAGGGGGGATCTATGGCTACACCTTC.

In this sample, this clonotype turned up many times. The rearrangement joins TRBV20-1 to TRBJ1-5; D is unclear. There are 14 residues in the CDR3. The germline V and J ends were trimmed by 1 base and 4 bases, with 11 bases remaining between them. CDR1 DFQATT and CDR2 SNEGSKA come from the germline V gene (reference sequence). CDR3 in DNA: TGCAGTGCTAGAGGCGGAACAGAGAATCAGCCCCAGCATTTT. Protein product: CSARGGTENQPQHF.

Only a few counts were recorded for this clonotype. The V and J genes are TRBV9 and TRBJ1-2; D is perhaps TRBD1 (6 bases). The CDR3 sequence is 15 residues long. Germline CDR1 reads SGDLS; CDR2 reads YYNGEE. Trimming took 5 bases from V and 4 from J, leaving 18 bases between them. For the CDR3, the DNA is TGTGCCAGCAGTCGGGGGGCAACGGCAGGCTATGGCTACACCTTC. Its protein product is CASSRGATAGYGYTF.

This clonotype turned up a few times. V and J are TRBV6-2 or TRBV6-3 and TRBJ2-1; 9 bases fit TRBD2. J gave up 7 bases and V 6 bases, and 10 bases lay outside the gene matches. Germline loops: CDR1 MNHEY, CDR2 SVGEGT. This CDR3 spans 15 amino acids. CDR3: CASRLSGRFPNEQFF. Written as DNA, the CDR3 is TGTGCCAGCAGACTTAGCGGGAGATTCCCTAATGAGCAGTTCTTC.

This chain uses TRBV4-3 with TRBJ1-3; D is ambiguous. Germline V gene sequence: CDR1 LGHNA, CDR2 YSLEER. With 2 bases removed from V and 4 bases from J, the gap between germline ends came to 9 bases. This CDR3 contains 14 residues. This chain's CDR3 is CASSQTTRGNTIYF. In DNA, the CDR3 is TGCGCCAGCAGCCAAACGACACGGGGAAACACCATATATTTT.

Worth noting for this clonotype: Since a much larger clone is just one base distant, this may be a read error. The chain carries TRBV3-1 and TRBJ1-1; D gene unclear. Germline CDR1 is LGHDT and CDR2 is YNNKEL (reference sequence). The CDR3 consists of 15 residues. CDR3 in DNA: TGTGCCACCAGCCAATTCGACGGCATGAACACTGAAGCTTTCTTT. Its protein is CATSQFDGMNTEAFF.

Here the CDR3 DNA reads TGTGCCAGCAGCGCCCGGGACAGGCCTCCCTACGAGCAGTACTTC. This sequence encodes CASSARDRPPYEQYF. The chain carries TRBV9 and TRBJ2-7; 8 bases map to TRBD1. Germline V gene lookup returns CDR1 SGDLS and CDR2 YYNGEE. The CDR3 length is 15 residues. V was pared by 3 bases and J by 2 bases, with 7 bases of the junction left unmatched.

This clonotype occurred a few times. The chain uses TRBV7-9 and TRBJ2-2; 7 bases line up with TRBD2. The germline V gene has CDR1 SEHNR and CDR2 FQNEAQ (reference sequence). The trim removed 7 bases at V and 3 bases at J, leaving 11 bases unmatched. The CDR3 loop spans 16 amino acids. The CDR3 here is CASTDSGLWDTGELFF. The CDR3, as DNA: TGTGCCAGCACCGATAGCGGGTTGTGGGACACCGGGGAGCTGTTTTTT.

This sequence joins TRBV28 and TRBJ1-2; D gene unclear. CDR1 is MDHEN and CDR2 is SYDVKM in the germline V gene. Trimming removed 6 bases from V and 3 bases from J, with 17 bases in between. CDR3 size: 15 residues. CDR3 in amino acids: CASSLTTMDHYGYTF. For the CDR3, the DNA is TGTGCCAGCAGCCTCACAACCATGGACCACTATGGCTACACCTTC.

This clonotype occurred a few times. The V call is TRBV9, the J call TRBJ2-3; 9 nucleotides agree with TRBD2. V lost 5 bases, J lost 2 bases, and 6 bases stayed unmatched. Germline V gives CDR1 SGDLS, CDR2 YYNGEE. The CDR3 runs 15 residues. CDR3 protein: CASRQTSGYTDTQYF. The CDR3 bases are TGTGCCAGCAGGCAGACTAGCGGATACACAGATACGCAGTATTTT.

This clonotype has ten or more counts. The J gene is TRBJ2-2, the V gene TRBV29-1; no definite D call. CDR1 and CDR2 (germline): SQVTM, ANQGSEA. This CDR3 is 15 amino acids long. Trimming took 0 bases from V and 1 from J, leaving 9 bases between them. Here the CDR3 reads CSVEDRRMNTGELFF. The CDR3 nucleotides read TGCAGCGTTGAAGATCGCAGAATGAACACCGGGGAGCTGTTTTTT.